This T cell receptor beta chain was captured in a study of Ad26.COV2.S vaccination and SARS-CoV-2 variants. Overall study findings and caveats: Breadth and depth estimates from TCRs may understate total T cell responses. Once vaccination had occurred, spike-specific CD8+ and CD4+ T cell responses reportedly showed substantial breadth. Vaccinated and placebo-treated recipients had similar non-spike TCR breadth.

Trimming left V 3 bases short and J 9 bases short, with 21 bases between. Germline CDR1 is LGHDT and CDR2 is YNNKEL (reference sequence). This CDR3 contains 16 residues. TCRdb's copy holds only in-frame clones and misses some; the assay was immunoSEQ multiplex PCR. The table lists approximately 340,000 clones, about 91% of them singletons. Remarks on this clone: The target antigen is unknown.

J is TRBJ2-1 and V is TRBV3-1 (or the pseudogene TRBV3-2); possible D gene TRBD2, 7 bases. This receptor was identified in a human donor who had recovered from COVID-19. The sequencing used peripheral blood, collected after recovery from COVID-19. This CDR3 reads CASSHKTETGGPEQFF. In DNA form, the CDR3 reads TGTGCCAGCAGCCATAAAACAGAGACGGGGGGCCCTGAGCAGTTCTTC.